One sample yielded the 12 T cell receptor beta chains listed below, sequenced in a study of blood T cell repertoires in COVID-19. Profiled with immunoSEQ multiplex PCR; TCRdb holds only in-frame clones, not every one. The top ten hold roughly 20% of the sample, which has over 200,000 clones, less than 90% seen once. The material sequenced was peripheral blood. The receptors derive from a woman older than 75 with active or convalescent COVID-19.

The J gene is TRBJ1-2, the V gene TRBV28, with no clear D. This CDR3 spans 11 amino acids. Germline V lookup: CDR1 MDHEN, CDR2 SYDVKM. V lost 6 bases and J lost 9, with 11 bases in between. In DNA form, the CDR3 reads TGTGCCAGCAGGAGGGTAGGAAGCTACACCTTC. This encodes CASRRVGSYTF.

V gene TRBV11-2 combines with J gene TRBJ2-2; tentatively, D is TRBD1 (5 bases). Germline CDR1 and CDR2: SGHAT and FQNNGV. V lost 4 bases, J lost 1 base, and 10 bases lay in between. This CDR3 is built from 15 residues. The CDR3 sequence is CASSWGTKNTGELFF. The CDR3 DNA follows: TGTGCCAGCAGCTGGGGCACGAAGAACACCGGGGAGCTGTTTTTT.

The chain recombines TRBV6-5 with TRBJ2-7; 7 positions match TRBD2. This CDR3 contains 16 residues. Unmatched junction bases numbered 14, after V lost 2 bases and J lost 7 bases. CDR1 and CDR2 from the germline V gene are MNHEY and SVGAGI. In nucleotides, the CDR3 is TGTGCCAGCAGTTACCAGCAAGGGACTCTCGGGGGGGAGCAGTACTTC. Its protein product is CASSYQQGTLGGEQYF.

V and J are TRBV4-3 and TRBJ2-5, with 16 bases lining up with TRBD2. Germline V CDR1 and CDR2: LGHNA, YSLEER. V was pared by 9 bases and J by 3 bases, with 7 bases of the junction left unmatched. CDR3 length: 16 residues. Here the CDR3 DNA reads TGCGCCAGTGGAAAGGGACTAGCGGGAGGGGAAGAGACCCAGTACTTC. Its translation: CASGKGLAGGEETQYF.

CDR3 protein: CATSRVAGESYEQYF. In DNA form, the CDR3 reads TGTGCCACCAGCAGAGTCGCAGGGGAATCCTACGAGCAGTACTTC. This chain uses TRBV15 with TRBJ2-7, with D possibly TRBD1 on 6 matching bases. The CDR3 runs 15 residues. The germline V and J ends were trimmed by 1 base and 1 base, with 11 bases remaining between them. Germline V CDR1 and CDR2: LNHNV, YYDKDF (reference sequence).

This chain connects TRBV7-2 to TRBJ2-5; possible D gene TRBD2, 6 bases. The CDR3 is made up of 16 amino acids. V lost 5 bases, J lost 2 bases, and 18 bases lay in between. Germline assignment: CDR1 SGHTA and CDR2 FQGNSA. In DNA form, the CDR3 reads TGTGCCAGCAGCGTACGCGGGACGCGGGCACAAGAGACCCAGTACTTC. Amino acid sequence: CASSVRGTRAQETQYF.

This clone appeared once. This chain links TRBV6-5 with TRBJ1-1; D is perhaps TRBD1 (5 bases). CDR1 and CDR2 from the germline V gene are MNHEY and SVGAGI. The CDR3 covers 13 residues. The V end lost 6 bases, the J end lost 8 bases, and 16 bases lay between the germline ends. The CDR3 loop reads CASRAWGGDEAFF. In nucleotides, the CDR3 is TGTGCCAGCAGGGCTTGGGGCGGCGACGAAGCTTTCTTT.

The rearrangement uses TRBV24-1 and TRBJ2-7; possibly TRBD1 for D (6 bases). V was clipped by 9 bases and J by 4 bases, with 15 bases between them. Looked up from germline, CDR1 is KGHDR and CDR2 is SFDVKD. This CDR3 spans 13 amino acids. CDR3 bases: TGTGCCACCGTAGGACAGCATCATTACGAGCAGTACTTC. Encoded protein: CATVGQHHYEQYF.

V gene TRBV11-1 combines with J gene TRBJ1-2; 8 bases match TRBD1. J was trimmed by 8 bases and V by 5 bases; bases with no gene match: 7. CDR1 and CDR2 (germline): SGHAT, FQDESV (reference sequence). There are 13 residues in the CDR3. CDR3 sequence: CASSPRTGLGYTF. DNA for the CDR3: TGTGCCAGCAGCCCACGGACAGGGCTCGGCTACACCTTC.

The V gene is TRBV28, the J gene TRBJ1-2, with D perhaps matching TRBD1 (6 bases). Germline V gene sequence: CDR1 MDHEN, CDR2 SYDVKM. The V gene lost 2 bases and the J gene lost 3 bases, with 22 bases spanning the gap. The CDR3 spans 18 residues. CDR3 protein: CASSLGLRGAPFDYGYTF. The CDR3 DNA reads TGTGCCAGCAGTTTAGGGCTACGGGGGGCCCCTTTTGACTATGGCTACACCTTC.

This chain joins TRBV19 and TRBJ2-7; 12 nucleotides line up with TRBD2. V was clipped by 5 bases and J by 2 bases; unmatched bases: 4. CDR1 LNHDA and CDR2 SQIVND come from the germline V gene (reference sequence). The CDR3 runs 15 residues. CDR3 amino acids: CASSDLAGGPYEQYF. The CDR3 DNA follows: TGTGCCAGTAGTGATCTAGCGGGAGGGCCCTACGAGCAGTACTTC.

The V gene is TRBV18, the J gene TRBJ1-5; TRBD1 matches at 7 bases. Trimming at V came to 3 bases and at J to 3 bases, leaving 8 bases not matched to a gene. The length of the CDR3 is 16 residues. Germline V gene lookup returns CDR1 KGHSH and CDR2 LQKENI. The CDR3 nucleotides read TGTGCCAGCTCACCTTCGACAGGGCAATACAATCAGCCCCAGCATTTT. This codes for CASSPSTGQYNQPQHF.